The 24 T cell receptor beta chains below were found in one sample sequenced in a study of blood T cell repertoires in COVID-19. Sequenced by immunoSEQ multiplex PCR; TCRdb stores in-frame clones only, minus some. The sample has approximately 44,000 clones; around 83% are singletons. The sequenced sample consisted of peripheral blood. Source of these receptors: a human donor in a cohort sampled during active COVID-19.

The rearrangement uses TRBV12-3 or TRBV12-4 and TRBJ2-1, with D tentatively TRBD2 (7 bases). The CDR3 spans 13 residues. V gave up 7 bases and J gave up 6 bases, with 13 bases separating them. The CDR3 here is CASTVGGGNEQFF. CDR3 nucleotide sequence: TGTGCCAGCACCGTAGGGGGGGGCAATGAGCAGTTCTTC.

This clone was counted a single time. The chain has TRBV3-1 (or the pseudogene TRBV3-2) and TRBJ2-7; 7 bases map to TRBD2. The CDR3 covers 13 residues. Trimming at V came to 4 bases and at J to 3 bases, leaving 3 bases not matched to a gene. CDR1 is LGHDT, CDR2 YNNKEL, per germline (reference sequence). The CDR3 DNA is TGTGCCAGCAGCCGACTAGCCGGCTACGAGCAGTACTTC. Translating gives CASSRLAGYEQYF.

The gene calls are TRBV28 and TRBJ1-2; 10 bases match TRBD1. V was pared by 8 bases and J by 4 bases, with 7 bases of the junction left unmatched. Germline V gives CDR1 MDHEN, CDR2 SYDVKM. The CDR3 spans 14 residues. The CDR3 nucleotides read TGTGCCAGCTCACCGGGACAGGGGTCCTATGGCTACACCTTC. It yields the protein CASSPGQGSYGYTF.

CDR3 bases: TGTGCCAGCAGCCAAGGTAGCGGGGGGTTCCCCTACGAGCAGTACTTC. It encodes CASSQGSGGFPYEQYF. V gene TRBV3-1 (or the pseudogene TRBV3-2) combines with J gene TRBJ2-7; 10 bases align to TRBD2. This CDR3 comprises 16 residues. The trim removed 1 base at V and 2 bases at J, leaving 5 bases unmatched. The germline V gene has CDR1 LGHDT and CDR2 YNNKEL (reference sequence).

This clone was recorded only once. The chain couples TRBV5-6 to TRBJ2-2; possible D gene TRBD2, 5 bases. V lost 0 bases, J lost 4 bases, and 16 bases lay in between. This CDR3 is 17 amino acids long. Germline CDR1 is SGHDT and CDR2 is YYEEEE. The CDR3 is CASSLEFRGLGTGELFF. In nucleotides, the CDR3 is TGTGCCAGCAGCTTGGAATTTCGGGGATTGGGCACCGGGGAGCTGTTTTTT.

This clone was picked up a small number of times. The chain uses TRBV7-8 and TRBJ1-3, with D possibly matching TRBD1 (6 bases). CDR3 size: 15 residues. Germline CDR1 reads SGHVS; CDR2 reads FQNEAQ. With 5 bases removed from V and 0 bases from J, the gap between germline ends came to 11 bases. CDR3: CASSRGTTSGNTIYF. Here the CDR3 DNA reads TGTGCCAGCAGCCGAGGGACAACCTCTGGAAACACCATATATTTT.

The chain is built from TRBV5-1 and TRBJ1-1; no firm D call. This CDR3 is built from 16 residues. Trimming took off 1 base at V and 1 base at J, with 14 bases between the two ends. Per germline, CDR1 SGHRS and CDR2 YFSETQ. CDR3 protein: CASSLKGVLRNTEAFF. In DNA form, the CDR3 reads TGCGCCAGCAGCTTGAAGGGAGTCCTCAGGAACACTGAAGCTTTCTTT.

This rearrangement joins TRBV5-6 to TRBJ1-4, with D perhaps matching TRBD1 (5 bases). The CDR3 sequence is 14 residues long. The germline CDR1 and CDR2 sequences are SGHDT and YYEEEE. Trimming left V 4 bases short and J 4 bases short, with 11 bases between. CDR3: CASSRGLINEKLFF. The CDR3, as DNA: TGTGCCAGCAGCCGGGGACTGATTAATGAAAAACTGTTTTTT.

The CDR3 region has the DNA TGTGCTAGTGGTCCCCCCGGGAACACTGAAGCTTTCTTT. Translating it yields CASGPPGNTEAFF. The chain recombines TRBV12-5 with TRBJ1-1; D uncertain. The CDR3 length is 13 residues. The V end was cut by 5 bases, the J end by 1 base, with 8 bases between. Germline CDR1 is LGHNT and CDR2 is FRNRAP.

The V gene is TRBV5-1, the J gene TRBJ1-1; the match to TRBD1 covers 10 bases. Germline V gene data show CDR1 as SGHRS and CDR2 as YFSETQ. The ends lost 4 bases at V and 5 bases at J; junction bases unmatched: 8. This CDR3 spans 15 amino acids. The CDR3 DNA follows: TGCGCCAGCAGCCCCGGGGGGACAGGGGCTACTGAAGCTTTCTTT. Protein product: CASSPGGTGATEAFF.

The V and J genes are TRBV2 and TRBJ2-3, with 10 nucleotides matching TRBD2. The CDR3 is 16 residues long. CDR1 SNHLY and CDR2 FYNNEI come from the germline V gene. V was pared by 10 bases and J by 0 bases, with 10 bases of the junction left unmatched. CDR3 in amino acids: CAKNSGGPPSTDTQYF. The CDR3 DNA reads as TGTGCCAAAAATAGCGGGGGGCCGCCTAGCACAGATACGCAGTATTTT.

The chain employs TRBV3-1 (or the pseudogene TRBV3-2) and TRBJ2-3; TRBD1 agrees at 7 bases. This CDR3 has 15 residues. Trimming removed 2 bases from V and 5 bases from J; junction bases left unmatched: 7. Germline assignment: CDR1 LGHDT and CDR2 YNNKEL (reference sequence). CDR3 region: CASSQRQGPLDTQYF. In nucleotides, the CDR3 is TGTGCCAGCAGCCAACGACAGGGACCTTTAGATACGCAGTATTTT.

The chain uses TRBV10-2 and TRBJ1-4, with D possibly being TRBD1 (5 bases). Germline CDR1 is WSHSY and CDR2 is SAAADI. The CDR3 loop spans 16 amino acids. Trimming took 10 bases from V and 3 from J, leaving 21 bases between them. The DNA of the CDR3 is TGCGCCACCCGGGGGGTCAGGGTTGCGGCTAATGAAAAACTGTTTTTT. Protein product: CATRGVRVAANEKLFF.

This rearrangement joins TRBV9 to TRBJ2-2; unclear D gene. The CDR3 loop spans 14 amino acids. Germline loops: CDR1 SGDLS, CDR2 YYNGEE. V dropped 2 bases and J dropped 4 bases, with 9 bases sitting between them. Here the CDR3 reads CASSVSPGTGELFF. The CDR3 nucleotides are TGTGCCAGCAGCGTCTCGCCGGGCACCGGGGAGCTGTTTTTT.

CDR3 DNA sequence: TGCGCCAGCAGCTTAGGGACAGCACCAACTAATGAAAAACTGTTTTTT. It codes for CASSLGTAPTNEKLFF. The V gene is TRBV5-1, the J gene TRBJ1-4; 7 bases line up with TRBD1. The V segment lost 2 bases and the J segment 0 bases; nucleotides outside the gene matches: 4. The CDR3 runs 16 residues. Germline V gives CDR1 SGHRS, CDR2 YFSETQ.

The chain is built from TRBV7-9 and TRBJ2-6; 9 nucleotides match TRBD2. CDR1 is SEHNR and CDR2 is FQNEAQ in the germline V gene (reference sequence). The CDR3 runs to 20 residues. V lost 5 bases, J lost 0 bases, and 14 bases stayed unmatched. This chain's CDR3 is CASSNPKRPSGDSGANVLTF. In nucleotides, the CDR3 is TGTGCCAGCAGCAATCCCAAGCGGCCTAGCGGGGACTCTGGGGCCAACGTCCTGACTTTC.

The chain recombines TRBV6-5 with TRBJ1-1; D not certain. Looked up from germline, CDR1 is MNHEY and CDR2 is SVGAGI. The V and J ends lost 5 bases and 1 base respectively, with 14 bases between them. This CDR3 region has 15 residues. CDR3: CASSPRGTTNTEAFF. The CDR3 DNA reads TGTGCCAGCAGTCCCCGGGGAACGACGAACACTGAAGCTTTCTTT.

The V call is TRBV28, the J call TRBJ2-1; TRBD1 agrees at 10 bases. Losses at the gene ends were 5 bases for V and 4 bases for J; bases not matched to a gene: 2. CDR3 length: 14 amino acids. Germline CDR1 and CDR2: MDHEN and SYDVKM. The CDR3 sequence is CASSRGQGYNEQFF. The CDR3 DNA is TGTGCCAGCAGTCGGGGACAGGGGTACAATGAGCAGTTCTTC. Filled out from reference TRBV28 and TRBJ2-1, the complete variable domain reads DVKVTQSSRYLVKRTGEKVFLECVQDMDHENMFWYRQDPGLGLRLIYFSYDVKMKEKGDIPEGYSVSREKKERFSLILESASTNQTSMYLCASSRGQGYNEQFFGPGTRLTVL.

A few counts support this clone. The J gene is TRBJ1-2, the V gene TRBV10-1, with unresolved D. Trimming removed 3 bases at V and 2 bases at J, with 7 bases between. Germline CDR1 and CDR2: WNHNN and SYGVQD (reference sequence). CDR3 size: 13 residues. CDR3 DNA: TGCGCCAGCAGTGAATGGCAGAACTATGGCTACACCTTC. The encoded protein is CASSEWQNYGYTF.

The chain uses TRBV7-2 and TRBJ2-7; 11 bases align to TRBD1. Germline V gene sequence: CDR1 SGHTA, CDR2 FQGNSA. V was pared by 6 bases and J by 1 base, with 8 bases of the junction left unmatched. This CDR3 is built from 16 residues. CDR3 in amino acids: CASSRTGTGGSYEQYF. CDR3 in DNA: TGTGCCAGCAGTCGTACCGGGACAGGGGGTTCCTACGAGCAGTACTTC.

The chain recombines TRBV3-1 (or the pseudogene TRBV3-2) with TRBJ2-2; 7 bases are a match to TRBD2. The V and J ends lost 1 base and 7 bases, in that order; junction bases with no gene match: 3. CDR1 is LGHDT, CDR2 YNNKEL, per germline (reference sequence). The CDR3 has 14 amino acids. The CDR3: CASSQGTRGGELFF. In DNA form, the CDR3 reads TGTGCCAGCAGCCAAGGGACTAGGGGCGGGGAGCTGTTTTTT.

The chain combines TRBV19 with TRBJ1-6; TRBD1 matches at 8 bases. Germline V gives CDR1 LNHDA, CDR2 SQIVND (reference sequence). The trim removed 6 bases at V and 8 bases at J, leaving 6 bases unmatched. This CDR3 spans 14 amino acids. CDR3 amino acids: CASRGTGRDSPLHF. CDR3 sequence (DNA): TGTGCCAGTAGGGGGACAGGTCGTGATTCACCCCTCCACTTT.

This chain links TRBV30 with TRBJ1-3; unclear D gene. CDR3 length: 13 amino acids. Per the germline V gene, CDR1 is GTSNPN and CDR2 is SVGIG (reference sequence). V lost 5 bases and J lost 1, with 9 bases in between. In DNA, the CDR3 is TGTGCCTGGGATGCCAGTTCTGGAAACACCATATATTTT. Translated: CAWDASSGNTIYF. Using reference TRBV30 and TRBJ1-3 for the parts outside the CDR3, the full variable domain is SQTIHQWPATLVQPVGSPLSLECTVEGTSNPNLYWYRQAAGRGLQLLFYSVGIGQISSEVPQNLSASRPQDRQFILSSKKLLLSDSGFYLCAWDASSGNTIYFGEGSWLTVV.

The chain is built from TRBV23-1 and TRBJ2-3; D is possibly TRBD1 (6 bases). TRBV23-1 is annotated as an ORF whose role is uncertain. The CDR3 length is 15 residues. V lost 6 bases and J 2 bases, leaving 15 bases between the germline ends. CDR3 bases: TGCGCCAGCAGCCTCCCCGCAGGGGCCACAGATACGCAGTATTTT. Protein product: CASSLPAGATDTQYF.